What follows are 29 T cell receptor beta chains derived from one specimen sequenced in a study of T cell responses to AZD1222 COVID-19 vaccine. Sequenced by immunoSEQ multiplex PCR; TCRdb stores in-frame clones only, minus some. Here the sample spans 130,000 or so clones, over 75% being singletons. Sequencing was performed on peripheral blood, taken on day 0 of AZD1222 vaccination. Receptor source: an adult in good health.

Here the CDR3 reads CATSDSGLQETQYF. The CDR3 DNA reads as TGTGCCACCAGTGATTCGGGGCTACAAGAGACCCAGTACTTC. V is TRBV24-1 and J is TRBJ2-5; D is perhaps TRBD1 or TRBD2 (5 bases each). CDR3 length: 14 amino acids. V shed 2 bases and J shed 2 bases, with 8 bases lying between them. Germline loops: CDR1 KGHDR, CDR2 SFDVKD.

This rearrangement joins TRBV28 to TRBJ1-2; TRBD1 agrees at 9 bases. The V gene end was trimmed by 5 bases and the J gene end by 8 bases; junction bases not matched to a gene: 12. CDR1 and CDR2 from the germline V gene are MDHEN and SYDVKM. The CDR3 is 15 amino acids. The CDR3 is CASSLGTGLHGGYTF. The CDR3, as DNA: TGTGCCAGCAGTCTTGGGACAGGGCTACATGGGGGCTACACCTTC.

The chain recombines TRBV10-2 with TRBJ1-3; D remains ambiguous. Per the germline V gene, CDR1 is WSHSY and CDR2 is SAAADI. Trimming removed 3 bases from V and 0 bases from J, with 0 bases in between. This CDR3 contains 12 residues. CDR3 in DNA: TGCGCCAGCAGTGACTCTGGAAACACCATATATTTT. Residues: CASSDSGNTIYF.

The chain carries TRBV7-2 and TRBJ2-7, with TRBD1 identical over 7 bases. The V and J ends lost 5 bases and 0 bases, in that order; junction bases with no gene match: 4. The CDR3 loop spans 14 amino acids. The germline V gene has CDR1 SGHTA and CDR2 FQGNSA. CDR3 DNA sequence: TGTGCCAGCAGCCCAGACAGGGTCTCCTACGAGCAGTACTTC. This encodes CASSPDRVSYEQYF.

The rearrangement links TRBV4-1 to TRBJ1-5; D perhaps matches TRBD1 (6 bases). CDR1 and CDR2 from the germline V gene are MGHRA and YSYEKL. The CDR3 runs 15 residues. V shed 1 base and J shed 7 bases, with 14 bases lying between them. The CDR3 DNA reads as TGCGCCAGCAGCCAAGTAGAGACAGGAGTCCAGCCCCAGCATTTT. Translation: CASSQVETGVQPQHF.

V and J are TRBV5-4 and TRBJ1-1, with TRBD1 identical over 9 bases. Per germline, CDR1 SGHNT and CDR2 YYREEE (reference sequence). After removal of 5 bases from V and 1 base from J, the junction contained 6 bases not matched to a gene. The CDR3 has 15 amino acids. The CDR3 protein is CASSSRTGENTEAFF. The CDR3 DNA reads TGTGCCAGCAGTTCAAGGACAGGGGAGAACACTGAAGCTTTCTTT.

The V call is TRBV19, the J call TRBJ2-1; 8 positions agree with TRBD2. CDR1 is LNHDA, CDR2 SQIVND, per germline (reference sequence). CDR3 length: 18 amino acids. V lost 2 bases to trimming and J lost 0 bases; unmatched junction nucleotides: 9. CDR3 residues: CASSIWASGSSSYNEQFF. The CDR3 nucleotides read TGTGCCAGTAGTATATGGGCTAGCGGGTCCAGCTCCTACAATGAGCAGTTCTTC.

This chain connects TRBV25-1 to TRBJ2-3, with D uncertain. V lost 1 base, J lost 6 bases, and 8 bases lay in between. CDR1 and CDR2 (germline): MGHDK, SYGVNS. The CDR3 spans 13 residues. CDR3 sequence reads: CASSELTWDTQYF. For the CDR3, the DNA is TGTGCCAGCAGTGAATTAACCTGGGATACGCAGTATTTT.

The chain recombines TRBV6-1 with TRBJ2-3; no clear D gene. Germline CDR1 and CDR2: MNHNS and SASEGT. The CDR3 is 12 residues long. Trimming removed 3 bases from V and 9 bases from J, with 10 bases in between. The CDR3 protein is CASSEETITQYF. CDR3 DNA: TGTGCCAGCAGTGAGGAAACGATAACGCAGTATTTT.

The chain is built from TRBV28 and TRBJ2-7, with D possibly being TRBD1 (6 bases). Trimming shortened V by 6 bases and J by 3 bases, and 15 bases separated the two germline ends. This CDR3 is 14 amino acids long. The germline V gene encodes CDR1 MDHEN and CDR2 SYDVKM. CDR3 bases: TGTGCCAGCAGCCCTTCTAGGGGGTTCTACGAGCAGTACTTC. This translates into CASSPSRGFYEQYF.

V usage is TRBV9 and J usage is TRBJ2-5, with 13 bases that match TRBD2. CDR1 and CDR2 (germline): SGDLS, YYNGEE. V lost 4 bases to trimming and J lost 1 base; unmatched junction nucleotides: 7. The CDR3 length is 17 residues. Here the CDR3 DNA reads TGTGCCAGCAGCCAGGGAGGACTAGCGGGAGTCCAAGAGACCCAGTACTTC. Protein product: CASSQGGLAGVQETQYF. Supplemented by reference TRBV9 and TRBJ2-5, the full variable domain reads DSGVTQTPKHLITATGQRVTLRCSPRSGDLSVYWYQQSLDQGLQFLIQYYNGEERAKGNILERFSAQQFPDLHSELNLSSLELGDSALYFCASSQGGLAGVQETQYFGPGTRLLVL.

Here the CDR3 reads CASGYGDNQPQHF. DNA for the CDR3: TGTGCCAGCGGTTATGGGGATAATCAGCCCCAGCATTTT. This chain links TRBV9 with TRBJ1-5; unclear D gene. The CDR3 has 13 residues. Trimming shortened V by 7 bases and J by 4 bases, and 12 bases separated the two germline ends. The V gene's germline CDR1 is SGDLS and CDR2 YYNGEE.

J is TRBJ1-1 and V is TRBV19; D unresolved. Germline V gene lookup returns CDR1 LNHDA and CDR2 SQIVND (reference sequence). The CDR3 is made up of 14 amino acids. CDR3 nucleotide sequence: TGTGCGGCGTCATCGGGCGGGTCGAACACTGAAGCTTTCTTT. Its protein product is CAASSGGSNTEAFF.

The chain carries TRBV15 and TRBJ2-1; D unclear. V shed 0 bases and J shed 6 bases, with 12 bases lying between them. Germline V gene data show CDR1 as LNHNV and CDR2 as YYDKDF (reference sequence). This CDR3 contains 15 residues. CDR3 bases: TGTGCCACCAGCAGAGATGTGGTAGGTCTCAATGAGCAGTTCTTC. Amino acid sequence: CATSRDVVGLNEQFF.

The chain is built from TRBV5-1 and TRBJ2-1; 11 nucleotides line up with TRBD2. The CDR3 extends over 16 amino acids. CDR1 is SGHRS, CDR2 YFSETQ, per germline. The V gene end was trimmed by 4 bases and the J gene end by 3 bases; junction bases not matched to a gene: 6. The CDR3 protein is CASSPRLAGSYNEQFF. CDR3 sequence (DNA): TGCGCCAGCAGCCCGAGACTAGCGGGGAGCTACAATGAGCAGTTCTTC.

The chain uses TRBV27 and TRBJ2-6, with TRBD1 matching over 9 bases. Germline V gene sequence: CDR1 MNHEY, CDR2 SMNVEV (reference sequence). The J segment lost 3 bases and the V segment lost 2 bases, leaving 8 bases of the junction unmatched. The CDR3 contains 18 residues. The CDR3 DNA follows: TGTGCCAGCAGTTTACTTCGGGACAGGGAGAATGGGGCCAACGTCCTGACTTTC. This codes for CASSLLRDRENGANVLTF.

This chain links TRBV2 with TRBJ1-1; D possibly corresponds to TRBD1 (5 bases). The CDR3 is 12 residues long. Between the trimmed V and J ends, which lost 4 bases and 9 bases, there was a span of 12 bases. Germline-derived CDR1 and CDR2 are SNHLY and FYNNEI. The CDR3, as DNA: TGTGCCAGCAGTGGGCGGGGGTCACAAGCTTTCTTT. This codes for CASSGRGSQAFF.

CDR3 nucleotides: TGTGCCAGCAGCCAAGGTTTCACATCCTACGAGCAGTACTTC. As protein: CASSQGFTSYEQYF. The chain joins TRBV3-1 (or the pseudogene TRBV3-2) to TRBJ2-7; the D is unclear. CDR1 is LGHDT and CDR2 is YNNKEL in the germline V gene (reference sequence). The CDR3 covers 14 residues. Trimming left V 1 base short and J 1 base short, with 8 bases between.

The rearrangement joins TRBV7-8 to TRBJ1-5, with 7 positions matching TRBD1. Germline lookup yields CDR1 SGHVS and CDR2 FQNEAQ. Trimming cost V 2 bases and J 7 bases; bases outside gene matches: 17. CDR3 length equals 18 residues. Here the CDR3 reads CASSLRPQGVNALQPQHF. The CDR3, as DNA: TGTGCCAGCAGCTTACGGCCCCAGGGGGTTAATGCTTTACAGCCCCAGCATTTT.

The chain's CDR3 is CASSQRPPGELFF. CDR3 nucleotides: TGTGCCAGCAGCCAGAGGCCTCCCGGGGAGCTGTTTTTT. V is TRBV27 and J is TRBJ2-2; D unresolved. V was pared by 6 bases and J by 6 bases, with 11 bases between. The CDR3 contains 13 residues. Germline V gene data show CDR1 as MNHEY and CDR2 as SMNVEV (reference sequence).

The chain carries TRBV19 and TRBJ2-1; possible D gene TRBD2, 7 bases. The CDR3 has 14 amino acids. V was trimmed by 6 bases and J by 6 bases, leaving 15 bases between them. Germline-derived CDR1 and CDR2 are LNHDA and SQIVND (reference sequence). The CDR3, as DNA: TGTGCCAGTAGCTCTCGGGGGGCAATCAATGAGCAGTTCTTC. Translating gives CASSSRGAINEQFF.

This chain links TRBV14 with TRBJ1-3; D unclear. Germline CDR1 and CDR2: SGHDN and FVKESK. The CDR3 covers 14 residues. V lost 6 bases, J lost 2 bases, and 11 bases lay in between. The CDR3 loop is CASRRAAAGNTIYF. The CDR3, as DNA: TGTGCCAGCAGGAGAGCAGCCGCTGGAAACACCATATATTTT.

This chain links TRBV11-2 with TRBJ1-2; tentatively, D is TRBD1 (6 bases). The CDR3 is 17 residues long. The ends were cut back, 0 bases at V and 8 bases at J, with 22 bases in the middle. CDR1 and CDR2 from the germline V gene are SGHAT and FQNNGV. The CDR3 spells CASSLDRRIARGDGYTF. CDR3 nucleotides: TGTGCCAGCAGCTTAGATCGAAGGATCGCCAGGGGAGACGGCTACACCTTC.

The V and J genes are TRBV23-1 and TRBJ2-4, with D possibly TRBD1 on 5 matching bases. TRBV23-1 is designated an ORF whose function remains uncertain. V dropped 3 bases and J dropped 0 bases, with 12 bases sitting between them. This CDR3 contains 16 residues. The CDR3 region has the DNA TGCGCCAGCAGTCACCCCCGGACACCAGCCAAAAACATTCAGTACTTC. Amino acid sequence: CASSHPRTPAKNIQYF.

CDR3 region: CASSPTGDVYNEQFF. Written as DNA, the CDR3 is TGTGCCAGCAGCCCGACCGGGGATGTATACAATGAGCAGTTCTTC. V and J are TRBV7-8 and TRBJ2-1; D is possibly TRBD2 (5 bases). V gave up 5 bases and J gave up 4 bases, with 15 bases separating them. The CDR3 loop spans 15 amino acids. Germline CDR1 reads SGHVS; CDR2 reads FQNEAQ.

This chain joins TRBV6-6 and TRBJ1-1; the D is unclear. Germline loops: CDR1 MNHNY, CDR2 SVGAGI (reference sequence). The CDR3 covers 13 residues. The V and J ends lost 6 bases and 1 base respectively, with 9 bases between them. The CDR3 is CASSLAGNTEAFF. Here the CDR3 DNA reads TGTGCCAGCAGCTTAGCAGGGAACACTGAAGCTTTCTTT.

The chain has TRBV19 and TRBJ2-7, with D tentatively TRBD1 (5 bases). The CDR3 totals 14 residues. Germline V gene lookup returns CDR1 LNHDA and CDR2 SQIVND (reference sequence). V was trimmed by 3 bases and J by 2 bases, leaving 11 bases between them. CDR3 DNA sequence: TGTGCCAGTAGTATTTTAGACAGAACCTACGAGCAGTACTTC. Translation: CASSILDRTYEQYF. Full variable domain (outside the CDR3, taken from reference TRBV19 and TRBJ2-7): DGGITQSPKYLFRKEGQNVTLSCEQNLNHDAMYWYRQDPGQGLRLIYYSQIVNDFQKGDIAEGYSVSREKKESFPLTVTSAQKNPTAFYLCASSILDRTYEQYFGPGTRLTVT.

This clone was seen a few times. V usage is TRBV18 and J usage is TRBJ1-5, with D maybe TRBD1 (5 bases). CDR3 length equals 16 residues. CDR1 and CDR2 (germline): KGHSH, LQKENI. V gave up 0 bases and J gave up 6 bases, with 15 bases separating them. The CDR3 sequence: CASSPPNSEGAQPQHF. Here the CDR3 DNA reads TGTGCCAGCTCACCACCTAACAGCGAAGGGGCTCAGCCCCAGCATTTT. Variable domain in full (rest from reference TRBV18 and TRBJ1-5): NAGVMQNPRHLVRRRGQEARLRCSPMKGHSHVYWYRQLPEEGLKFMVYLQKENIIDESGMPKERFSAEFPKEGPSILRIQQVVRGDSAAYFCASSPPNSEGAQPQHFGDGTRLSIL.

The rearrangement uses TRBV30 and TRBJ2-7, with TRBD1 matching 7 bases. The CDR3 runs to 15 residues. V lost 0 bases, J lost 0 bases, and 5 bases stayed unmatched. CDR1 is GTSNPN, CDR2 SVGIG, per germline (reference sequence). The CDR3 sequence: CAWSVLGGGSYEQYF. CDR3 in DNA: TGTGCCTGGAGTGTATTAGGGGGCGGCTCCTACGAGCAGTACTTC.